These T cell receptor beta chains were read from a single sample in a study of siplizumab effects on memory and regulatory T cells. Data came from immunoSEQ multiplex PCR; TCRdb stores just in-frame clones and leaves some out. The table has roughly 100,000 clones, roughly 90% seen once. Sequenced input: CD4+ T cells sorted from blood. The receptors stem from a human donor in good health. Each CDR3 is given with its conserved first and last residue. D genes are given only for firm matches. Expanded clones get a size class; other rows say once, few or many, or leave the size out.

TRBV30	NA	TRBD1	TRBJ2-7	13	CAWDTGGPGEQYF	TGTGCCTGGGACACAGGGGGCCCCGGCGAGCAGTACTTC
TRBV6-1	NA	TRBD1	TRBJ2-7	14	CASKATGLIGEQYF	TGTGCCAGCAAAGCGACAGGGCTAATTGGAGAGCAGTACTTC
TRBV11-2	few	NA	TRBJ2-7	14	CASRRQAKTYEQYF	TGTGCCAGCAGGCGACAGGCCAAGACCTACGAGCAGTACTTC
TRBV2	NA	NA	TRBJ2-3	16	CASPRTVGPGADTQYF	TGTGCCAGCCCAAGGACTGTGGGTCCAGGGGCCGATACGCAGTATTTT
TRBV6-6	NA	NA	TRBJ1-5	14	CASSYSSGNQPQHF	TGTGCCAGCAGTTACTCGAGTGGGAATCAGCCCCAGCATTTT
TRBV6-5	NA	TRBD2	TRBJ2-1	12	CASSYSGEGQFF	TGTGCCAGCAGTTACTCAGGGGAGGGACAGTTCTTC
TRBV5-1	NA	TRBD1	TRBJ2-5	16	CASTLDRAVRQETQYF	TGCGCCAGCACCCTAGACAGGGCAGTTCGTCAAGAGACCCAGTACTTC
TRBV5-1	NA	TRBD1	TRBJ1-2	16	CASSFGPGQGNYGYTF	TGCGCCAGCAGCTTTGGACCGGGACAGGGGAACTATGGCTACACCTTC
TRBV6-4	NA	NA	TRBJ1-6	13	CASSATGNSPLHF	TGTGCCAGCAGTGCAACAGGAAATTCACCCCTCCACTTT
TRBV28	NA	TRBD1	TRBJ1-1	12	CASSAPTGGAFF	TGTGCCAGCAGCGCCCCTACAGGGGGAGCTTTCTTT
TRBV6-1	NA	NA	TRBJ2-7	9	CASSPGLDF	TGTGCCAGCAGTCCGGGACTCGACTTC
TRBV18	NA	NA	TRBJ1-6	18	CASSPLGTASSYNSPLHF	TGTGCCAGCTCACCACTAGGCACGGCGAGCTCCTATAATTCACCCCTCCACTTT
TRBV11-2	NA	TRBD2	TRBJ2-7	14	CASSYGTRDYEQYF	TGTGCCAGCAGTTACGGGACTAGAGACTACGAGCAGTACTTC
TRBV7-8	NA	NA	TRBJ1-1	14	CASSFPMRNTEAFF	TGTGCCAGCAGCTTCCCCATGAGGAACACTGAAGCTTTCTTT
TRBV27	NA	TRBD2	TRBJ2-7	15	CASSLTIAGAYEQYF	TGTGCCAGCAGTCTAACTATAGCGGGAGCCTACGAGCAGTACTTC
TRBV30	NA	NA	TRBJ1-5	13	CAWRGGVNQPQHF	TGTGCCTGGAGGGGAGGGGTAAATCAGCCCCAGCATTTT
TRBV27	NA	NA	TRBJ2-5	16	CASSPGTARGSQTQYF	TGTGCCAGCAGTCCCGGGACCGCCAGGGGCTCTCAGACCCAGTACTTC
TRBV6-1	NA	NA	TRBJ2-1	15	CASREGPSSYNEQFF	TGTGCCAGCAGGGAGGGCCCTAGCTCCTACAATGAGCAGTTCTTC
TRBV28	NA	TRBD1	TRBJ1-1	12	CASSHGQGQAFF	TGTGCCAGCAGCCATGGACAGGGTCAAGCTTTCTTT
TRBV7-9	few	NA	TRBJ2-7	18	CASTIHGPRGNRFGEQYF	TGTGCCAGCACTATACACGGCCCCAGGGGAAATCGGTTTGGCGAGCAGTACTTC
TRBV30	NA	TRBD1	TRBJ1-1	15	CAWSRTGEGGLTAFF	TGTGCCTGGAGCCGCACAGGGGAGGGAGGTCTAACAGCTTTCTTT
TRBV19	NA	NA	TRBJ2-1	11	CASSISHEQFF	TGTGCCAGTAGTATATCCCATGAGCAGTTCTTC
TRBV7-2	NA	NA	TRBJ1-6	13	CASSPGVQSPLHF	TGTGCCAGCAGCCCTGGGGTTCAATCACCCCTCCACTTT
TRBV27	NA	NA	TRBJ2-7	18	CASSLSLYPGGSGYEQYF	TGTGCCAGCAGTTTATCCCTCTACCCCGGGGGCAGCGGCTACGAGCAGTACTTC
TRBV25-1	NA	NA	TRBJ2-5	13	CASSLQGSGTQYF	TGTGCCAGCAGTTTACAGGGTAGCGGGACCCAGTACTTC
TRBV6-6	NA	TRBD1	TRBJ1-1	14	CASRGQGEHTEAFF	TGTGCCAGCAGGGGACAGGGGGAACACACTGAAGCTTTCTTT
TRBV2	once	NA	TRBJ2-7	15	CASSESLGSSYEQYF	TGTGCCAGCAGTGAAAGTCTGGGGAGCTCCTACGAGCAGTACTTC
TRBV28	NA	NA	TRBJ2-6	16	CASSLRDRPGANVLTF	TGTGCCAGCAGTTTGAGGGACCGGCCGGGGGCCAACGTCCTGACTTTC
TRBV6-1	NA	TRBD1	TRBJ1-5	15	CASIMDRARNQPQHF	TGTGCCAGCATCATGGACAGGGCTAGGAATCAGCCCCAGCATTTT
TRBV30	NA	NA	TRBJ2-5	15	CAWSKTGIPGETQYF	TGTGCCTGGAGTAAAACGGGAATTCCGGGAGAGACCCAGTACTTC
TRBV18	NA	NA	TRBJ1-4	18	CASSPAAGLAATNEKLFF	TGTGCCAGCTCACCTGCGGCAGGTCTAGCGGCAACTAATGAAAAACTGTTTTTT
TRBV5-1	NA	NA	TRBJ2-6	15	CASSIDPSGANVLTF	TGCGCCAGCAGCATAGACCCTTCTGGGGCCAACGTCCTGACTTTC
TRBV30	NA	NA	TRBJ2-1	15	CACLSGSGNYNEQFF	TGTGCCTGCCTTTCGGGGAGTGGAAACTACAATGAGCAGTTCTTC
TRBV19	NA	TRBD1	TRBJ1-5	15	CASNNPDRVNQPQHF	TGTGCCAGCAACAATCCGGACAGGGTGAATCAGCCCCAGCATTTT
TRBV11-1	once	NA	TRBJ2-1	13	CASSLPPYNEQFF	TGTGCCAGCAGCTTACCTCCCTACAATGAGCAGTTCTTC
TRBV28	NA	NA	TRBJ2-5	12	CASSLQLEGQYF	TGTGCCAGCAGTTTGCAGTTGGAGGGCCAGTACTTC
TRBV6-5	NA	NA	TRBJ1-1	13	CASSYSTGYEAFF	TGTGCCAGCAGTTACTCGACGGGGTATGAAGCTTTCTTT
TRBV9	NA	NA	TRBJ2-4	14	CASSVGGDKNIQYF	TGTGCCAGCAGCGTAGGAGGAGACAAAAACATTCAGTACTTC
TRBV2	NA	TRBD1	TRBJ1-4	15	CASSDKGQTNEKLFF	TGTGCCAGCAGTGACAAGGGACAGACTAATGAAAAACTGTTTTTT
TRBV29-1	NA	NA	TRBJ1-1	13	CSVRQRMNTEAFF	TGCAGCGTTCGACAGCGGATGAACACTGAAGCTTTCTTT
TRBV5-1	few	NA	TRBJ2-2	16	CASSLTVGGSTGELFF	TGCGCCAGCAGCTTGACTGTGGGAGGAAGCACCGGGGAGCTGTTTTTT
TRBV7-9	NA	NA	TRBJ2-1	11	CASSSSSRQFF	TGTGCCAGCAGCTCCTCCAGCCGGCAGTTCTTC
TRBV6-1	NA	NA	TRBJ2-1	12	CASSGGHNEQFF	TGTGCCAGCAGCGGGGGTCACAATGAGCAGTTCTTC
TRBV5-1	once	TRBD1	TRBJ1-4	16	CASNPGTGYGKEKLFF	TGCGCCAGCAATCCCGGGACAGGGTACGGGAAGGAAAAACTGTTTTTT
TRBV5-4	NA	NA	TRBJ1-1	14	CASSWRPENTEAFF	TGTGCCAGCAGCTGGAGGCCGGAGAACACTGAAGCTTTCTTT
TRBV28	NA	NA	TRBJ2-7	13	CASSLGRTYEQYF	TGTGCCAGCAGTTTAGGAAGGACCTACGAGCAGTACTTC
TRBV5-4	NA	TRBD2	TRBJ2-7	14	CASSPGGTTYEQYF	TGTGCCAGCAGCCCTGGCGGGACTACCTACGAGCAGTACTTC